Reported below is one T cell receptor beta chain. Its antigen remains unidentified. The data were obtained in a study of cytomegalovirus exposure and HLA in healthy donors. The study, taken as a whole, reports: It was taken for granted in presence/absence analyses that sequencing depth across donors was roughly uniform. In vitro testing confirmed a few CMV-associated chains as specific for CMV antigens. With further analysis later on, most CMV-associated TCR beta chains appeared HLA-restricted.

V lost 10 bases, J lost 7 bases, and 16 bases lay in between. Germline V gene sequence: CDR1 MDHEN, CDR2 SYDVKM. This CDR3 has 12 amino acids. The PCR was carried out with 60 Vbeta primers and 13 Jbeta primers. This table comes from immunoSEQ multiplex PCR, and its TCRdb copy is limited to in-frame clones, with some not included. The repertoire has some 110,000 clones, 80% to 85% of them found once; the top ten carry roughly 6.9%. The chain links TRBV28 to TRBJ1-1; no clear D gene. The TCR was taken from a man aged 30 to 39 in good health and CMV-seropositive. Sequencing was done on a sample of PBMCs. CDR3 DNA: TGTGCCACCCTCATACAGTCAGGTGAAGCTTTCTTT. Its translation: CATLIQSGEAFF.